Each of the 5 T cell receptor beta chains below was sequenced from the same sample in a study of a mutant IDH1 vaccine in newly diagnosed glioma. Time point here: baseline, week 1 (first vaccination visit). Treatment given: pre-vaccination baseline after standard-of-care therapy. The method was immunoSEQ multiplex PCR; TCRdb's version includes in-frame clones alone and lacks a portion of them. The data show tens of thousands of clones, roughly 89% seen once. The sample in question was PBMCs, obtained from a glioma patient treated with radiotherapy, temozolomide or both. The origin of the receptors is a man aged 35 to 55 with glioma.

The chain has TRBV7-9 and TRBJ2-2; D is ambiguous. V was cut by 5 bases and J by 0 bases, with 4 bases left in between. The CDR3 consists of 13 residues. CDR1 SEHNR and CDR2 FQNEAQ come from the germline V gene (reference sequence). CDR3 in DNA: TGTGCCAGCAGCGCCTCGAACACCGGGGAGCTGTTTTTT. Encoded protein: CASSASNTGELFF.

V gene TRBV18 combines with J gene TRBJ2-5; D is perhaps TRBD2 (6 bases). The V and J ends lost 6 bases and 5 bases respectively, with 13 bases between them. CDR1 and CDR2 from the germline V gene are KGHSH and LQKENI. The CDR3 runs 13 residues. CDR3 loop: CASSLGTGETQYF. In DNA form, the CDR3 reads TGTGCCAGCTCTCTAGGGACTGGGGAGACCCAGTACTTC.

The sample holds a few counts of this clone. The V call is TRBV9, the J call TRBJ2-7, with 10 bases matching TRBD2. Germline-derived CDR1 and CDR2 are SGDLS and YYNGEE. This CDR3 region has 15 residues. V lost 0 bases, J lost 3 bases, and 3 bases stayed unmatched. CDR3 sequence: CASSVGASGGYEQYF. The CDR3 DNA sequence: TGTGCCAGCAGCGTAGGAGCTAGCGGGGGCTACGAGCAGTACTTC.

The rearrangement links TRBV6-1 to TRBJ1-2, with D tentatively TRBD1 (5 bases). The V end lost 5 bases, the J end lost 4 bases, and 14 bases lay between the germline ends. This CDR3 has 14 residues. The germline V gene encodes CDR1 MNHNS and CDR2 SASEGT. The CDR3 region is CASSRTGDGYGYTF. The CDR3 coding sequence is TGTGCCAGCAGTCGGACCGGGGACGGCTATGGCTACACCTTC.

The chain links TRBV6-5 to TRBJ1-2, with no clear D. The V gene lost 2 bases and the J gene lost 6 bases, with 13 bases spanning the gap. The CDR3 spans 14 residues. CDR1 MNHEY and CDR2 SVGAGI come from the germline V gene. CDR3 in amino acids: CASSYVGPSNGYTF. The CDR3 DNA reads TGTGCCAGCAGTTACGTTGGGCCATCCAATGGCTACACCTTC.